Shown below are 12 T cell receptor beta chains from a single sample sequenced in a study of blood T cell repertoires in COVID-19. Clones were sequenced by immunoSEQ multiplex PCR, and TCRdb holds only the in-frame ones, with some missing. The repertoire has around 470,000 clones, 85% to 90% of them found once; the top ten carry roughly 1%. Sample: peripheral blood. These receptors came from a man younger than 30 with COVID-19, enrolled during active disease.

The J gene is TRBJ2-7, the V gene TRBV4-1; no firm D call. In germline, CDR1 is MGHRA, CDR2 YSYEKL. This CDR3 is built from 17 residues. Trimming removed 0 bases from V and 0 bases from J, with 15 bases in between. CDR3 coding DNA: TGCGCCAGCAGCCAAGACCTCTCAGTCATTCACTCCTACGAGCAGTACTTC. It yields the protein CASSQDLSVIHSYEQYF.

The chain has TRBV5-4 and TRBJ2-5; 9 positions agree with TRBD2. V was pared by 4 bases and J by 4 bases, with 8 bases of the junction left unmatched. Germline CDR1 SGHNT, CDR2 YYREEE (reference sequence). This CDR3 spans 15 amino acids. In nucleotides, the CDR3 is TGTGCCAGCAGCGCGGGACTAGCAGTCCGAGAGACCCAGTACTTC. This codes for CASSAGLAVRETQYF.

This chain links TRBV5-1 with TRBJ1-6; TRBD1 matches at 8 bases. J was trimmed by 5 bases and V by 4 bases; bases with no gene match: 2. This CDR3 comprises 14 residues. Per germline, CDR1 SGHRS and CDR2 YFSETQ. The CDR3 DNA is TGCGCCAGCAGCGGACAGGGAGATAATTCACCCCTCCACTTT. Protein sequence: CASSGQGDNSPLHF.

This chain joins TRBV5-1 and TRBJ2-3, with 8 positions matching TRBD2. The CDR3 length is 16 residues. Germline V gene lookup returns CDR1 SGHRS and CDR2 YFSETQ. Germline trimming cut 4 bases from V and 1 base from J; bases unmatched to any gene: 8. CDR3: CASSPGLVGRTDTQYF. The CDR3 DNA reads TGCGCCAGCAGCCCGGGACTAGTGGGCCGCACAGATACGCAGTATTTT. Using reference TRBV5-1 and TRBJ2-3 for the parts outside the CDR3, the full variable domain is KAGVTQTPRYLIKTRGQQVTLSCSPISGHRSVSWYQQTPGQGLQFLFEYFSETQRNKGNFPGRFSGRQFSNSRSEMNVSTLELGDSALYLCASSPGLVGRTDTQYFGPGTRLTVL.

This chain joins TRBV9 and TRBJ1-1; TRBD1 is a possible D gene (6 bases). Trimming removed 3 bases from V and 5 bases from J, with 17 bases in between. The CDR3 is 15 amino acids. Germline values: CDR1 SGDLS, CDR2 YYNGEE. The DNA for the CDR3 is TGTGCCAGCAGCGCAGAAGACAGGTCTGATACTGAAGCTTTCTTT. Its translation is CASSAEDRSDTEAFF.

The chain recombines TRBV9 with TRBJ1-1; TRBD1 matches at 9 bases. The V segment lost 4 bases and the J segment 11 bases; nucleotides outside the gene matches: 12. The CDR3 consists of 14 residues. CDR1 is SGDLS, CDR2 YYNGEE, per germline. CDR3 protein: CASSPGTGKIKAFF. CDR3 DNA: TGTGCCAGCAGCCCGGGGACAGGGAAGATCAAGGCTTTCTTT.

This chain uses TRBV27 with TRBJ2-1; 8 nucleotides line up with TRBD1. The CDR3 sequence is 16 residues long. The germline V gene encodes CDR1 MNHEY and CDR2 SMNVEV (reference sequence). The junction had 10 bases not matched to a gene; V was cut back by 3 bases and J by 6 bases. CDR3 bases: TGTGCCAGCAGTTTGCGCATGACAGGGGAGCGCAATGAGCAGTTCTTC. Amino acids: CASSLRMTGERNEQFF.

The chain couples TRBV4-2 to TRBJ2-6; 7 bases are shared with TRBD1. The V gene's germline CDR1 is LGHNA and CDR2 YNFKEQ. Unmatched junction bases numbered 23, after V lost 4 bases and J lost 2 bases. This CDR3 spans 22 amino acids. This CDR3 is CASSPTKPGQPLRGPGANVLTF. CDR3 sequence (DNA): TGTGCCAGCAGCCCAACAAAACCGGGACAGCCTCTTCGGGGTCCTGGGGCCAACGTCCTGACTTTC.

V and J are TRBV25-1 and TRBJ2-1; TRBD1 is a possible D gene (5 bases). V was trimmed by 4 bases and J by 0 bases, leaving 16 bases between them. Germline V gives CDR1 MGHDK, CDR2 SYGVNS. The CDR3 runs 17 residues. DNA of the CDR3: TGTGCCAGCAGTGTGACAGAGAAAATAAGCTCCTACAATGAGCAGTTCTTC. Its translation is CASSVTEKISSYNEQFF.

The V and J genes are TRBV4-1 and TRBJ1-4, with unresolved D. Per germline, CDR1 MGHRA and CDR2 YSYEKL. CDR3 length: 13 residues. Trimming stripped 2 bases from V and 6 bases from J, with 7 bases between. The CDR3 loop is CASSQPVDEKLFF. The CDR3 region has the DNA TGCGCCAGCAGCCAACCAGTGGATGAAAAACTGTTTTTT.

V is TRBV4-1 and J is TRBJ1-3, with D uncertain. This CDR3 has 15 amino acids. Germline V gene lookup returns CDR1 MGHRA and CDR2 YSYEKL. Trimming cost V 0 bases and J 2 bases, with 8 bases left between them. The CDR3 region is CASSQDGQTGNTIYF. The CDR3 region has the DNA TGCGCCAGCAGCCAAGATGGGCAGACTGGAAACACCATATATTTT.

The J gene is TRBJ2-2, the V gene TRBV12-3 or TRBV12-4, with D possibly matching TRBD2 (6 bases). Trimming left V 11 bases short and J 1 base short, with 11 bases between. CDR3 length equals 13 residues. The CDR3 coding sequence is TGTGCCGGAAGTAGCGGGAACACCGGGGAGCTGTTTTTT. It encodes CAGSSGNTGELFF.